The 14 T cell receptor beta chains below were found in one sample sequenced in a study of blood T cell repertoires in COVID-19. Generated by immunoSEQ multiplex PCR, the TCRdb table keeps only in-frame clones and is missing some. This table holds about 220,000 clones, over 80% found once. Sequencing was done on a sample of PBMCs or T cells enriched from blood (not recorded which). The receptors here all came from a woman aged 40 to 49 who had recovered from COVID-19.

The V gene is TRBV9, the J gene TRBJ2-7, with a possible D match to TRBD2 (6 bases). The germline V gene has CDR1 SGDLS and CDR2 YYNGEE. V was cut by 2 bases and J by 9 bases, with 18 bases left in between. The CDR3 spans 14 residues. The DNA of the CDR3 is TGTGCCAGCAGCGTGGCGGAGCGGGCCGGGGGGCAGTACTTC. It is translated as CASSVAERAGGQYF. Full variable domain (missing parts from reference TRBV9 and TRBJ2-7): DSGVTQTPKHLITATGQRVTLRCSPRSGDLSVYWYQQSLDQGLQFLIQYYNGEERAKGNILERFSAQQFPDLHSELNLSSLELGDSALYFCASSVAERAGGQYFGPGTRLTVT.

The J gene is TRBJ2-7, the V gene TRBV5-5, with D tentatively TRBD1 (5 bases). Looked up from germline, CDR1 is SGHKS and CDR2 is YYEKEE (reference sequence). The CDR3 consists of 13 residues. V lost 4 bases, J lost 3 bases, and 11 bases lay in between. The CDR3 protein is CASSLWGSYEQYF. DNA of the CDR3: TGTGCCAGCAGCCTATGGGGCAGCTACGAGCAGTACTTC.

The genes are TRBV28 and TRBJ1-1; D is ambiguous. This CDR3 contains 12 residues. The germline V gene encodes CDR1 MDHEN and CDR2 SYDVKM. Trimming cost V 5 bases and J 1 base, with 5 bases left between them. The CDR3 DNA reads TGTGCCAGCAGTGTAGCGAACACTGAAGCTTTCTTT. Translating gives CASSVANTEAFF.

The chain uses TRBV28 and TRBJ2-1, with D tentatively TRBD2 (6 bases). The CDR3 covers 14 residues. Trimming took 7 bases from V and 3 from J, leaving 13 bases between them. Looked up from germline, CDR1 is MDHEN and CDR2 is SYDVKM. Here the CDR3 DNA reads TGTGCCAGCACCCCCGGGGGACTCTACAATGAGCAGTTCTTC. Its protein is CASTPGGLYNEQFF.

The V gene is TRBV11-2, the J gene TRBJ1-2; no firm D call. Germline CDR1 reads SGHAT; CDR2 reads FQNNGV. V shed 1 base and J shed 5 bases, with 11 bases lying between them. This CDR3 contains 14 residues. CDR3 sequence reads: CASSLAADYYGYTF. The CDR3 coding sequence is TGTGCCAGCAGCTTAGCGGCAGACTATTATGGCTACACCTTC.

As DNA, the CDR3 is TGCGCCAGCAGCCAAGATTTAAAGGGGTTCGGGGAGACCCAGTACTTC. Its protein product is CASSQDLKGFGETQYF. The chain couples TRBV4-1 to TRBJ2-5; tentatively, D is TRBD1 (5 bases). Germline CDR1 is MGHRA and CDR2 is YSYEKL. V was shortened by 0 bases and J by 5 bases, with 16 bases between the two germline ends. The CDR3 totals 16 residues.

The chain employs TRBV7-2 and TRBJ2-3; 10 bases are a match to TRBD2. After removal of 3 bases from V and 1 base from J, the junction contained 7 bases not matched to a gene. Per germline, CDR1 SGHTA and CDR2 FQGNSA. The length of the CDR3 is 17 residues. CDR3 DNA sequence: TGTGCCAGCAGCTTGGGCCCTGGACTAGCGGGCACAGATACGCAGTATTTT. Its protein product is CASSLGPGLAGTDTQYF.

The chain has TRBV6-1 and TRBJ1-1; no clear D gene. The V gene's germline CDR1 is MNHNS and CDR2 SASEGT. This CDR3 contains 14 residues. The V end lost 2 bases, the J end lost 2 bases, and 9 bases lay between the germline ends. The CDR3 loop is CASSETMLNTEAFF. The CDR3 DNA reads TGTGCCAGCAGTGAAACTATGCTTAACACTGAAGCTTTCTTT.

The DNA of the CDR3 is TGTGCCAGCAGTACGGTGACAGGGGGCGAGGATCTGAACTATGGCTACACCTTC. Translation gives CASSTVTGGEDLNYGYTF. The chain links TRBV6-4 to TRBJ1-2, with 10 bases identical to TRBD1. CDR1 and CDR2 from the germline V gene are MRHNA and SNTAGT. Germline trimming cut 5 bases from V and 2 bases from J; bases unmatched to any gene: 14. This CDR3 has 18 residues.

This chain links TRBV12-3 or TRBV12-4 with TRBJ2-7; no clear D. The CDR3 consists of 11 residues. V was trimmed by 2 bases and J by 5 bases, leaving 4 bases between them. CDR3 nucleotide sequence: TGTGCCAGCAGTTTAATCAACGAGCAGTACGTC. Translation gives CASSLINEQYV.

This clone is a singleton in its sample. The CDR3 sequence: CASSIRTQRGEQYV. In DNA, the CDR3 is TGTGCCAGCAGTATCCGGACCCAAAGGGGCGAGCAGTACGTC. The chain combines TRBV6-5 with TRBJ2-7; perhaps TRBD1 as D (5 bases). V shed 5 bases and J shed 6 bases, with 17 bases lying between them. CDR3 length: 14 residues. Germline V gives CDR1 MNHEY, CDR2 SVGAGI.

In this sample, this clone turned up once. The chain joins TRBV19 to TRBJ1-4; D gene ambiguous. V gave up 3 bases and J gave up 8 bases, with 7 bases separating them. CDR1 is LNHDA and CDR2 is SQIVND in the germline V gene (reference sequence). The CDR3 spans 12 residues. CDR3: CASSIGREKLFF. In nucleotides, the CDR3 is TGTGCCAGTAGTATCGGCAGGGAAAAACTGTTTTTT.

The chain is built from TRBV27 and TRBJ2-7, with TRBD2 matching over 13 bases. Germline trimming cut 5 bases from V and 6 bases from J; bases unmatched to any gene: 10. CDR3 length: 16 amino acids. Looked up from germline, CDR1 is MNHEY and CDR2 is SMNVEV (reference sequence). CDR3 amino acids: CASSIWTSGRWGEQYF. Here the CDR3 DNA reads TGTGCCAGCAGTATCTGGACTAGCGGGAGATGGGGCGAGCAGTACTTC.

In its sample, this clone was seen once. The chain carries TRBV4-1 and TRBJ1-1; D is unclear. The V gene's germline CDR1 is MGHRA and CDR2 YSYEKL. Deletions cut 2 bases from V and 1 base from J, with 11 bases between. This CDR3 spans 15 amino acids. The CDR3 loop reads CASSQRERKNTEAFF. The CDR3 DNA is TGCGCCAGCAGCCAACGGGAAAGAAAGAACACTGAAGCTTTCTTT.